The sequence of this T cell receptor (beta chain) was determined in a study of CD4 and CD8 cells across lung adenocarcinoma regions. Germline V gives CDR1 MNHEY, CDR2 SVGAGI. The CDR3 covers 17 residues. This clonotype qualifies as medium-sized. Localized lung adenocarcinoma, a non-small cell lung cancer, affected the donors. MiXCR was run by TCRdb on the PCR reads, yielding one entry per CDR3 protein. The sample includes about 19,000 distinct CDR3 sequences, 50% of them seen just once. The receptor comes from a male donor with lung adenocarcinoma. The CD4 and CD8 labels of this study may be unreliable. Sequencing was done on a sample of CD8+ T cells from the margin of a lung tumor. The chain employs TRBV6-5 and TRBJ2-1; 10 bases match TRBD1. The DNA matches TRBJ2-5 better at its end, which makes the J call doubtful. The CDR3, as DNA: TGTGCCAGCAGTTACCCGCTGCCCGGGACAGGGGTAGAAACCCAGTACTTC. Protein: CASSYPLPGTGVETQYF.